This T cell receptor (beta chain) originates from a study of blood T cell repertoires in COVID-19 (dated by TCRdb to 2018 to 2020). About the study as a whole: Collaborator samples came from the United States, Italy and Spain and covered acute and convalescent phases of COVID-19. HLA class I and class II types, where available, came from metadata supplied by the sample provider rather than from assay-based typing. A freely available public database, intended as a resource for researchers studying the immune response to SARS-CoV-2, is where the repertoires were released. The dataset comprised deeply sampled blood TCRbeta repertoires from subjects exposed to, actively infected with, or recovered from COVID-19. The prospective study material was composed of cDNA or gDNA derived from T cells, B-cell-depleted T cells, or PBMCs. The samples were drawn from the first 160 participants of the ongoing ImmuneRACE study and from 1,200 or so subjects provided by 6 global collaborators. Sample metadata almost always included a de-identified subject ID, COVID-19 status, age in years and sex. General findings and caveats noted by the study authors: Clinical and demographic metadata were provided uncurated, with the amount varying by source and participant.

The germline V gene encodes CDR1 LNHDA and CDR2 SQIVND (reference sequence). The CDR3 runs 18 residues from the cysteine to the phenylalanine. The sequence is cut down to CDR3 DNA, 54 bases in frame from base 1. Cut back by 7 bases and 0 bases, the V and J ends lie 21 bases apart. TCRbeta CDR3 regions were amplified from genomic DNA by means of the immunoSEQ Assay, a bias-controlled multiplex PCR. Per the original workflow: Within the assay, amplification of reference gene primers was used to estimate how many nucleated cells each sample contained. Sequence reads were collapsed and filtered to measure the absolute abundance of every unique TCRbeta CDR3 rearrangement. For each sample, productive Simpson clonality was calculated by taking the square root of Simpson's diversity index across productive rearrangements. Not all clones reach the TCRdb copy of this immuneACCESS table, which keeps in-frame sequences only. Checked studies attribute under half of the gap to unresolved V genes and leave the rest unexplained. V, J and clone size are taken as reported in that table, and D and trimming were inferred from the DNA itself. This sample is represented by 80,000 to 95,000 clones; roughly 80% of them were singletons. The top ten clones comprise under 5.5% of the sample.

In Seattle, one collaborating source enrolled patients while the infection was active and tracked those patients longitudinally over the course of disease. Each collaborating institution followed its own protocols to collect whole blood in K2EDTA tubes. Collaborator samples were shipped for TCRbeta analysis as frozen whole blood, isolated PBMCs, or DNA extracted from either sample type. A remark on this clone: Its cognate antigen has yet to be identified. The record has no base qualities; no much larger clone is one base away.

Rearrangement joined TRBV19 to TRBJ1-4; no confident D gene assignment can be made. This receptor was obtained from a man aged 80 or over with COVID-19, enrolled during active disease. Material for sequencing was peripheral blood. Here the CDR3 is given as CASTLGRGGSSTNEKLFF. The DNA sequence follows: TGTGCCAGTACCCTCGGGCGGGGAGGCTCATCAACTAATGAAAAACTGTTTTTT. With all but the CDR3 taken from the reference TRBV19 and TRBJ1-4 genes, the full variable domain is: DGGITQSPKYLFRKEGQNVTLSCEQNLNHDAMYWYRQDPGQGLRLIYYSQIVNDFQKGDIAEGYSVSREKKESFPLTVTSAQKNPTAFYLCASTLGRGGSSTNEKLFFGSGTQLSVL.